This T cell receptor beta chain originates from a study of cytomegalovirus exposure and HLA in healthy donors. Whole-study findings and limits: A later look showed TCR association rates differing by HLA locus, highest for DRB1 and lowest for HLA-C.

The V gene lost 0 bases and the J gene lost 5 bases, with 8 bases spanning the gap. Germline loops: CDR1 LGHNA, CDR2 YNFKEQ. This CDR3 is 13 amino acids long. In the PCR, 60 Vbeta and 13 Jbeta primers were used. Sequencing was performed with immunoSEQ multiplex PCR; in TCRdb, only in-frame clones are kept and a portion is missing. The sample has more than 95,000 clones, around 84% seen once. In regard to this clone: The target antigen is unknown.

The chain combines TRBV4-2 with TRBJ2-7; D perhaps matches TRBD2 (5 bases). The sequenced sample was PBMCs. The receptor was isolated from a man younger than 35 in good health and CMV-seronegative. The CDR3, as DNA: TGTGCCAGCAGCCAAGAGCGGGTCCACGAGCAGTACTTC. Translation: CASSQERVHEQYF.